This TCR beta chain was observed in a study of blood T cell repertoires in COVID-19. Sequencing used immunoSEQ multiplex PCR; TCRdb keeps in-frame clones, though not all of them. The data contain about 160,000 clones, roughly 90% of them seen just once; the ten biggest clones take up approximately 2.4%. Germline V gene sequence: CDR1 PRHDT, CDR2 FYEKMQ (reference sequence). The CDR3 is made up of 20 amino acids. The V and J ends lost 4 bases and 0 bases, in that order; junction bases with no gene match: 15. The V gene is TRBV13, the J gene TRBJ2-6, with 7 bases identical to TRBD2. Sequenced material: peripheral blood. The TCR originated in a man younger than 30 with acute or convalescent COVID-19. CDR3 nucleotides: TGTGCCAGCAGCTCTAGTCCACCGGGACTAAGAAGCTCTGGGGCCAACGTCCTGACTTTC. Protein: CASSSSPPGLRSSGANVLTF.